This T cell receptor beta chain was retrieved from a study of cytomegalovirus exposure and HLA in healthy donors. Study-level information: The Caucasian-associated ancestry cluster held less than 85% of a few hundred genotyped donors.

This clone showed up just once. The antigen remains undetermined. General study results and limits: Rare TCR sequences predominated, though certain public TCRs were found in many donors. One later analysis reportedly identified an Asian-associated ancestry cluster that showed fewer N-insertions than the roughly 670-donor mean.

PCR used 60 Vbeta primers and 13 Jbeta primers. Original processing methods: Approximately 9.9 million of tens of millions of unique TCR beta chains were shared, per a later count. Sequencing was performed with immunoSEQ multiplex PCR; in TCRdb, only in-frame clones are kept and a portion is missing. V and J calls and clone size come straight from that table; D and trimming were deduced from the DNA. The sample contains some 130,000 clones, approximately 85% of which appear only once. V lost 0 bases to trimming and J lost 4 bases, with 7 bases between them. Germline V gives CDR1 LNHDA, CDR2 SQIVND (reference sequence). This CDR3 spans 14 amino acids.

This clonotype originated in a young woman in good health and CMV-seropositive. Material: PBMCs. This chain uses TRBV19 with TRBJ1-5; unclear D gene. CDR3 residues: CASSIDRGNQPQHF. CDR3 DNA: TGTGCCAGTAGTATAGATCGAGGGAATCAGCCCCAGCATTTT. Full variable domain (outside the CDR3, taken from reference TRBV19 and TRBJ1-5): DGGITQSPKYLFRKEGQNVTLSCEQNLNHDAMYWYRQDPGQGLRLIYYSQIVNDFQKGDIAEGYSVSREKKESFPLTVTSAQKNPTAFYLCASSIDRGNQPQHFGDGTRLSIL.